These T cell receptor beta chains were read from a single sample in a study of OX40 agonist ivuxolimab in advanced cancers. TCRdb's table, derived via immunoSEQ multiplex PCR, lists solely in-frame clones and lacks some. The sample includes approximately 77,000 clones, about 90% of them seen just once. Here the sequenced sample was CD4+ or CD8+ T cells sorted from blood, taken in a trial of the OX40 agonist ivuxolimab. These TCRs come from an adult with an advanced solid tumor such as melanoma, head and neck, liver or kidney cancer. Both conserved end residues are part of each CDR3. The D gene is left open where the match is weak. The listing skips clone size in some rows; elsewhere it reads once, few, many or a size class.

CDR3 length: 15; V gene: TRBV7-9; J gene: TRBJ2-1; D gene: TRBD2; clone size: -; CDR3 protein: CASSLSTSGNNEQFF; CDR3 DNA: TGTGCCAGCAGCTTATCCACTAGCGGGAACAATGAGCAGTTCTTC
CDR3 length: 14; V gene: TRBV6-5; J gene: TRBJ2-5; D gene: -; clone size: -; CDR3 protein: CASSPYGTEETQYF; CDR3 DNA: TGTGCCAGCAGTCCCTATGGGACTGAAGAGACCCAGTACTTC
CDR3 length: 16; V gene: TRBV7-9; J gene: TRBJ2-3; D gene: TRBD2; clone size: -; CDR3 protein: CASSPGVREMVDTQYF; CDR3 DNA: TGTGCCAGCAGCCCTGGGGTGCGGGAGATGGTAGATACGCAGTATTTT
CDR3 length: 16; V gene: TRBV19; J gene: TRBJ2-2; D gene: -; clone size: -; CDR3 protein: CASSMYGGIDTGELFF; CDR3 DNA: TGTGCCAGTAGTATGTATGGCGGGATTGACACCGGGGAGCTGTTTTTT
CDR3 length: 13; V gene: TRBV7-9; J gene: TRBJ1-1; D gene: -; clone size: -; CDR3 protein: CASSLGENTEAFF; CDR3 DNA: TGTGCCAGCAGCTTAGGGGAGAACACTGAAGCTTTCTTT
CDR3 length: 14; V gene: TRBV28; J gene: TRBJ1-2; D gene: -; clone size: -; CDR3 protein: CASSLWGLAHGYTF; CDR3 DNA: TGTGCCAGCAGTTTATGGGGACTCGCACATGGCTACACCTTC
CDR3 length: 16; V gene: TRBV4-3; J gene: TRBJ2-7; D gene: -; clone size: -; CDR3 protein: CASSQEAAQPYYEQYF; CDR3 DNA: TGCGCCAGCAGCCAAGAGGCAGCCCAACCCTACTACGAGCAGTACTTC
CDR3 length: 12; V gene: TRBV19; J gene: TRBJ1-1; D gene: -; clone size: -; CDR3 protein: CASARGNTEAFF; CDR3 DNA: TGTGCCAGTGCTCGGGGGAACACTGAAGCTTTCTTT
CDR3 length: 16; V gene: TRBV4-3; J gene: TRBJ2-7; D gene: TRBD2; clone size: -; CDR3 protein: CASSRAGASGNFEQYF; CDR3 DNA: TGCGCCAGCAGCCGTGCGGGGGCTAGCGGGAATTTCGAGCAGTACTTC
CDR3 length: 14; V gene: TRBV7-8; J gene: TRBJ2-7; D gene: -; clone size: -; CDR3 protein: CASSFLQGAIGQYF; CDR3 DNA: TGTGCCAGCAGCTTTCTACAGGGCGCTATCGGGCAGTACTTC
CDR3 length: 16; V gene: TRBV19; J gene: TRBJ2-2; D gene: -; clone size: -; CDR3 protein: CASSTTAPSNTGELFF; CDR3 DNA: TGTGCCAGTAGTACTACAGCCCCATCGAACACCGGGGAGCTGTTTTTT
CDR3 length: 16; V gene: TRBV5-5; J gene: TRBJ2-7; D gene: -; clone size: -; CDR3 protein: CASSQSLGVLVYEQYF; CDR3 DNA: TGTGCCAGCAGCCAATCTCTCGGGGTTCTCGTCTACGAGCAGTACTTC
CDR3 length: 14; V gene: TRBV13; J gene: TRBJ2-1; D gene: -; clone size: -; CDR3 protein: CASSLGALPYEQFF; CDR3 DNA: TGTGCCAGCAGCTTGGGGGCCTTACCCTATGAGCAGTTCTTC
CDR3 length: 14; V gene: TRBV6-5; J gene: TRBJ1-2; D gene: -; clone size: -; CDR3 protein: CASSYRGTSYGYTF; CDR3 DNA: TGTGCCAGCAGTTACCGCGGGACCTCCTATGGCTACACCTTC
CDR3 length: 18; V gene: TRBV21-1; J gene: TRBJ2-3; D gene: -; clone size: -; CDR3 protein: CASSSMAGGNFGTDTQYF; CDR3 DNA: TGTGCCAGCAGCAGTATGGCGGGAGGAAATTTTGGCACAGATACGCAGTATTTT
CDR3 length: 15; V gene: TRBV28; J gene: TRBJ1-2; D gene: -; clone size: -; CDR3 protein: CASRSPQDTMYGYTF; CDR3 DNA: TGTGCCAGCAGATCCCCTCAGGACACGATGTATGGCTACACCTTC
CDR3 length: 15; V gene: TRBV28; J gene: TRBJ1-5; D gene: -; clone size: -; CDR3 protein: CASSSPGVSNQPQHF; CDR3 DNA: TGTGCCAGCAGCTCCCCCGGGGTTAGCAATCAGCCCCAGCATTTT
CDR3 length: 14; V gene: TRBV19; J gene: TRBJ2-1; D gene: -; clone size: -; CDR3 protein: CASSKGVSWFEQFF; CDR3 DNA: TGTGCCAGCAGTAAAGGGGTGTCATGGTTTGAGCAGTTCTTC
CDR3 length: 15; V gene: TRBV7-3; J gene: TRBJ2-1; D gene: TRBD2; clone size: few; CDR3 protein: CASSPGTSGSNEQFF; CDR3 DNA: TGTGCCAGCAGCCCCGGGACTAGCGGGAGTAATGAGCAGTTCTTC
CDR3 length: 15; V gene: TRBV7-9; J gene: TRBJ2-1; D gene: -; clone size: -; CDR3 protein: CASSLASVMYNEQFF; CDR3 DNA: TGTGCCAGCAGCTTGGCCAGCGTAATGTACAATGAGCAGTTCTTC